The sequence of this T cell receptor beta chain was determined in a study of blood T cell repertoires in COVID-19. Study background: Samples taken during acute and convalescent COVID-19 were collected in the United States, Italy and Spain. T cells, B-cell-depleted T cells, or PBMCs provided the cDNA or gDNA that served as material.

The CDR3 extends over 16 amino acids. Trimming removed 8 bases from V and 8 bases from J, with 25 bases in between. TCRdb's copy holds only in-frame clones and misses some; the assay was immunoSEQ multiplex PCR. The repertoire has roughly 70,000 clones, 86% of them found once; the top ten carry about 4.2%. The rearrangement uses TRBV23-1 and TRBJ2-1, with D tentatively TRBD1 (8 bases). TRBV23-1 is filed as an ORF, its function uncertain. Sequencing was done on a sample of peripheral blood. The receptor comes from an older man with active COVID-19. The CDR3 nucleotides are TGCGCCAGCTCCACAGGGGGGCGGGAGAGGGTCTATGAGCAGTTCTTC. As protein: CASSTGGRERVYEQFF.